Listed here are 28 T cell receptor beta chains from one sample, sequenced in a study of T-cell memory formation after mild COVID-19. In TCRdb, the 5' RACE reads were re-called with MiXCR into one record per CDR3 protein. Among more than 250,000 distinct CDR3 sequences listed, 15% to 20% were seen once. Sequences were obtained from PBMCs or a T cell subset sorted from them (not recorded which). Source of these receptors: a man aged 18 to 35 who had mild COVID-19 (a few samples of this study predate the infection). Cell type and time point are not known.

This clonotype was recorded a few times. The V gene is TRBV4-1, the J gene TRBJ2-5; D uncertain. The V gene's germline CDR1 is MGHRA and CDR2 YSYEKL. Trimming removed 4 bases at V and 4 bases at J, with 16 bases between. This CDR3 comprises 15 residues. The CDR3 region is CASSLRAPSPETQYF. The CDR3 region has the DNA TGCGCCAGCAGCCTCCGGGCGCCTTCCCCAGAGACCCAGTACTTC.

V is TRBV9 and J is TRBJ2-5; 16 positions agree with TRBD2. The CDR3 extends over 15 amino acids. Per germline, CDR1 SGDLS and CDR2 YYNGEE. V was clipped by 0 bases and J by 11 bases; unmatched bases: 4. For the CDR3, the DNA is TGTGCCAGCAGCGTAGAACCGGGACTAGCGGGGGGGCAGTACTTC. Translated: CASSVEPGLAGGQYF.

This clonotype was observed at least ten times. The gene calls are TRBV6-6 and TRBJ2-7, with D perhaps matching TRBD2 (5 bases). Trimming left V 0 bases short and J 0 bases short, with 12 bases between. Germline-derived CDR1 and CDR2 are MNHNY and SVGAGI (reference sequence). CDR3 length: 16 residues. CDR3 sequence: CASSYSREPSSYEQYF. CDR3 DNA: TGTGCCAGCAGTTACTCCCGGGAACCAAGCTCCTACGAGCAGTACTTC.

This clonotype showed up just a few times. The chain joins TRBV7-2 to TRBJ2-1; 9 nucleotides line up with TRBD2. Germline CDR1 is SGHTA and CDR2 is FQGNSA. Trimming cost V 5 bases and J 7 bases; bases outside gene matches: 12. The CDR3 runs to 16 residues. CDR3 bases: TGTGCCAGCAGCCAAAGGGGTAGCGGGGGTAGGAATGAGCAGTTCTTC. It codes for CASSQRGSGGRNEQFF.

V usage is TRBV5-1 and J usage is TRBJ1-1, with a weak D call TRBD1 (5 bases). Trimming left V 5 bases short and J 8 bases short, with 16 bases between. Germline CDR1 and CDR2: SGHRS and YFSETQ. The CDR3 covers 13 residues. The CDR3, as DNA: TGCGCCAGCAGTGGGGTTCTAGGGGACGAAGCTTTCTTT. Residues: CASSGVLGDEAFF. The full variable domain, with the rest looked up from reference TRBV5-1 and TRBJ1-1, is KAGVTQTPRYLIKTRGQQVTLSCSPISGHRSVSWYQQTPGQGLQFLFEYFSETQRNKGNFPGRFSGRQFSNSRSEMNVSTLELGDSALYLCASSGVLGDEAFFGQGTRLTVV.

In its sample, this clonotype was seen a few times. The J gene is TRBJ1-1, the V gene TRBV4-3; 11 nucleotides match TRBD1. There are 17 residues in the CDR3. Germline trimming cut 0 bases from V and 4 bases from J; bases unmatched to any gene: 7. Germline V gene sequence: CDR1 LGHNA, CDR2 YSLEER. CDR3: CASSQEPGGTGGTEAFF. The CDR3 nucleotides read TGCGCCAGCAGCCAAGAGCCGGGGGGGACAGGGGGCACTGAAGCTTTCTTT.

V is TRBV20-1 and J is TRBJ1-6, with D unclear. Germline values: CDR1 DFQATT, CDR2 SNEGSKA (reference sequence). CDR3 length: 16 amino acids. V lost 1 base to trimming and J lost 0 bases, with 10 bases between them. In nucleotides, the CDR3 is TGCAGTGCTAGAGCAGTCTCGAGCTCCTATAATTCACCCCTCCACTTT. It is translated as CSARAVSSSYNSPLHF.

This sequence joins TRBV2 and TRBJ2-3; a possible D gene is TRBD2 (5 bases). CDR1 is SNHLY, CDR2 FYNNEI, per germline. The CDR3 spans 12 residues. V lost 6 bases to trimming and J lost 5 bases, with 9 bases between them. This CDR3 reads CASSLGEDTQYF. The CDR3 bases are TGTGCCAGCAGCCTCGGGGAAGATACGCAGTATTTT. The whole variable domain, remainder taken from reference TRBV2 and TRBJ2-3, is EPEVTQTPSHQVTQMGQEVILRCVPISNHLYFYWYRQILGQKVEFLVSFYNNEISEKSEIFDDQFSVERPDGSNFTLKIRSTKLEDSAMYFCASSLGEDTQYFGPGTRLTVL.

This clonotype has more than one count but fewer than ten. The chain joins TRBV2 to TRBJ2-1; 8 bases line up with TRBD2. Unmatched junction bases numbered 12, after V lost 6 bases and J lost 14 bases. The CDR3 runs 13 residues. Germline V CDR1 and CDR2: SNHLY, FYNNEI. The CDR3 spells CASRAGTSGTEFF. The CDR3 DNA follows: TGTGCCAGCAGAGCCGGGACTAGTGGGACGGAGTTCTTC.

The chain couples TRBV13 to TRBJ1-1; 11 bases line up with TRBD1. Germline V gene lookup returns CDR1 PRHDT and CDR2 FYEKMQ (reference sequence). With V trimmed by 5 bases and J by 5 bases, 13 bases remained unmatched. The CDR3 extends over 17 amino acids. CDR3 nucleotide sequence: TGTGCCAGCAGCCCCGAAGGCGGACAGGGGGCGCGGACTGAAGCTTTCTTT. Encoded protein: CASSPEGGQGARTEAFF.

The J gene is TRBJ1-2, the V gene TRBV7-2; D call uncertain. This CDR3 spans 12 amino acids. Trimming cost V 5 bases and J 6 bases, with 10 bases left between them. Germline loops: CDR1 SGHTA, CDR2 FQGNSA. CDR3 in amino acids: CASSPPVDGYTF. The CDR3 DNA sequence: TGTGCCAGCAGCCCACCCGTTGATGGCTACACCTTC.

This clonotype was counted a few times. This chain uses TRBV4-3 with TRBJ1-1, with a tentative D call TRBD1 (5 bases). V lost 1 base and J lost 7, with 16 bases in between. This CDR3 spans 15 amino acids. Germline CDR1 LGHNA, CDR2 YSLEER. Written as DNA, the CDR3 is TGCGCCAGCAGCCAAGGGGGGATTGGGGCCGGTGAAGCTTTCTTT. This sequence encodes CASSQGGIGAGEAFF.

This clonotype was seen a handful of times. The chain uses TRBV7-9 and TRBJ1-1, with D unclear. The length of the CDR3 is 14 residues. Deletions cut 5 bases from V and 7 bases from J, with 17 bases between. Per germline, CDR1 SEHNR and CDR2 FQNEAQ (reference sequence). CDR3 sequence reads: CASSNLGSSGEAFF. The CDR3 nucleotides read TGTGCCAGCAGCAATCTCGGGTCATCGGGTGAAGCTTTCTTT.

V gene TRBV4-1 combines with J gene TRBJ2-1; 7 bases match TRBD1. The CDR3 has 15 amino acids. CDR1 is MGHRA and CDR2 is YSYEKL in the germline V gene. The V gene end was trimmed by 0 bases and the J gene end by 10 bases; junction bases not matched to a gene: 9. The CDR3: CASSQEATGPWEQFF. The CDR3 bases are TGCGCCAGCAGCCAAGAGGCGACAGGGCCCTGGGAGCAGTTCTTC.

For the CDR3, the DNA is TGTGCCAGCAGCCCTAGGACGAGCCTCTATGGCTACACCTTC. This sequence encodes CASSPRTSLYGYTF. The chain couples TRBV7-8 to TRBJ1-2; unclear D gene. V lost 5 bases and J lost 4, with 14 bases in between. Germline CDR1 SGHVS, CDR2 FQNEAQ. This CDR3 has 14 residues.

The chain recombines TRBV12-3 or TRBV12-4 with TRBJ2-7, with D unresolved. V was pared by 9 bases and J by 2 bases, with 2 bases between. This CDR3 has 9 residues. The CDR3 spells CARTYEQYF. DNA of the CDR3: TGTGCCAGGACCTACGAGCAGTACTTC.

A single count supports this clonotype. This rearrangement joins TRBV4-2 to TRBJ2-5, with D possibly TRBD2 on 7 matching bases. V shed 5 bases and J shed 7 bases, with 20 bases lying between them. The CDR3 extends over 15 amino acids. Germline CDR1 and CDR2: LGHNA and YNFKEQ. CDR3 DNA sequence: TGTGCCAGCAGCACTTTGGGGGGGCTCCAGACGACCCAGTACTTC. This gives the protein CASSTLGGLQTTQYF.

This clonotype has at least ten counts. The chain recombines TRBV5-1 with TRBJ2-3; 11 nucleotides match TRBD2. Germline CDR1 SGHRS, CDR2 YFSETQ. J was trimmed by 6 bases and V by 1 base; bases with no gene match: 1. The length of the CDR3 is 14 residues. CDR3 amino acids: CASSLTSGGDTQYF. For the CDR3, the DNA is TGCGCCAGCAGCTTGACTAGCGGGGGCGATACGCAGTATTTT.

The table lists this clonotype with many counts. V is TRBV5-1 and J is TRBJ2-3; D call uncertain. V lost 2 bases and J lost 2, with 15 bases in between. CDR1 SGHRS and CDR2 YFSETQ come from the germline V gene. The CDR3 covers 16 residues. This CDR3 reads CASSLSRLGPTDTQYF. The CDR3, as DNA: TGCGCCAGCAGCTTAAGCAGGCTTGGGCCCACAGATACGCAGTATTTT.

This clonotype came up a few times. CDR3: CSAPRYQETQYF. In nucleotides, the CDR3 is TGCAGTGCCCCGCGGTACCAAGAGACCCAGTACTTC. V gene TRBV20-1 combines with J gene TRBJ2-5; no definite D call. The CDR3 is 12 amino acids. V was shortened by 6 bases and J by 0 bases, with 8 bases between the two germline ends. The germline V gene has CDR1 DFQATT and CDR2 SNEGSKA (reference sequence).

This clonotype came up a few times. This chain connects TRBV7-8 to TRBJ1-2; no definite D call. In germline, CDR1 is SGHVS, CDR2 FQNEAQ. V gave up 4 bases and J gave up 5 bases, with 8 bases separating them. The CDR3 is made up of 12 amino acids. For the CDR3, the DNA is TGTGCCAGCAGCTCGGGTCTTTATGGCTACACCTTC. Its translation is CASSSGLYGYTF.

The V and J genes are TRBV27 and TRBJ2-7, with D perhaps matching TRBD1 or TRBD2 (5 bases each). The CDR3 consists of 14 residues. Germline assignment: CDR1 MNHEY and CDR2 SMNVEV (reference sequence). V lost 3 bases to trimming and J lost 3 bases, with 12 bases between them. The CDR3 DNA sequence: TGTGCCAGCAGTTTGGGGGTATCCCTCTACGAGCAGTACTTC. It yields the protein CASSLGVSLYEQYF.

The chain carries TRBV20-1 and TRBJ1-1; 8 nucleotides agree with TRBD1. The germline gives CDR1 DFQATT, CDR2 SNEGSKA (reference sequence). The CDR3 sequence is 14 residues long. Trimming cost V 0 bases and J 6 bases; bases outside gene matches: 6. CDR3 coding DNA: TGCAGTGCTAGAGATCTCAGGGGGCGGGCTGAAGCTTTCTTT. Translating it yields CSARDLRGRAEAFF.

V usage is TRBV9 and J usage is TRBJ2-7, with 10 bases lining up with TRBD1. From germline, CDR1 is SGDLS and CDR2 YYNGEE. V lost 2 bases, J lost 3 bases, and 2 bases stayed unmatched. The CDR3 extends over 14 amino acids. The CDR3 protein is CASSVRDRGYEQYF. The CDR3 bases are TGTGCCAGCAGCGTCCGGGACAGGGGCTACGAGCAGTACTTC.

The sample holds a few counts of this clonotype. V usage is TRBV18 and J usage is TRBJ1-1; D is ambiguous. The germline V gene has CDR1 KGHSH and CDR2 LQKENI. Trimming took 0 bases from V and 0 from J, leaving 14 bases between them. The CDR3 is 17 amino acids. CDR3: CASSPPGGRSMNTEAFF. CDR3 DNA sequence: TGTGCCAGCTCACCACCGGGCGGACGAAGCATGAACACTGAAGCTTTCTTT.

The CDR3 here is CASSYSNRGHGYTF. CDR3 DNA sequence: TGTGCCAGCAGTTACTCGAACAGGGGACATGGCTACACCTTC. The chain joins TRBV6-5 to TRBJ1-2, with 7 positions matching TRBD1. The CDR3 spans 14 residues. J was trimmed by 6 bases and V by 0 bases; bases with no gene match: 4. Germline CDR1 MNHEY, CDR2 SVGAGI.

This rearrangement joins TRBV20-1 to TRBJ2-3; 12 nucleotides line up with TRBD2. CDR3 length equals 14 residues. The J segment lost 8 bases and the V segment lost 6 bases, leaving 9 bases of the junction unmatched. Germline CDR1 DFQATT, CDR2 SNEGSKA (reference sequence). The CDR3 sequence: CSAPLAGGSATQYF. The CDR3 bases are TGCAGTGCCCCCCTAGCGGGGGGGTCAGCTACGCAGTATTTT.

This clonotype was found a few times. The V gene is TRBV7-2, the J gene TRBJ1-2; no reliable D call. The CDR3 runs to 13 residues. The germline V and J ends were trimmed by 5 bases and 3 bases, with 10 bases remaining between them. Germline-derived CDR1 and CDR2 are SGHTA and FQGNSA. CDR3 nucleotide sequence: TGTGCCAGCAGCCCGAACGAGGACTATGGCTACACCTTC. This translates into CASSPNEDYGYTF.